Below, 25 T cell receptor beta chains from the same sample are listed, as sequenced in a study of T cell responses to AZD1222 COVID-19 vaccine. Repertoires were generated with immunoSEQ multiplex PCR, while TCRdb's copy carries only in-frame clones and drops some. The top ten clones hold approximately 3.1% of a sample with about 91,000 clones, roughly 90% of them seen once. The sample here was peripheral blood, taken 28 days after the second AZD1222 dose. The receptor set was obtained from an adult who received the AZD1222 COVID-19 vaccine.

J is TRBJ2-3 and V is TRBV2; TRBD2 matches at 12 bases. Germline CDR1 and CDR2: SNHLY and FYNNEI. V trimming: 4 bases; J trimming: 1 base; junction bases outside the gene matches: 0. The CDR3 extends over 15 amino acids. DNA for the CDR3: TGTGCCAGCAGTGGACTAGCGGGGGGCACAGATACGCAGTATTTT. It is translated as CASSGLAGGTDTQYF.

This chain joins TRBV2 and TRBJ1-4; D might be TRBD1 (5 bases). The V and J ends lost 3 bases and 11 bases respectively, with 16 bases between them. Germline CDR1 SNHLY, CDR2 FYNNEI. CDR3 size: 14 residues. CDR3 loop: CASSERQGAQKLFF. DNA of the CDR3: TGTGCCAGCAGTGAGAGGCAGGGCGCCCAGAAACTGTTTTTT. The complete variable domain, with remaining parts taken from reference TRBV2 and TRBJ1-4, reads EPEVTQTPSHQVTQMGQEVILRCVPISNHLYFYWYRQILGQKVEFLVSFYNNEISEKSEIFDDQFSVERPDGSNFTLKIRSTKLEDSAMYFCASSERQGAQKLFFGSGTQLSVL.

This clone was picked up one time. The chain uses TRBV6-4 and TRBJ2-1; 12 bases align to TRBD2. The trim removed 3 bases at V and 10 bases at J, leaving 7 bases unmatched. Germline values: CDR1 MRHNA, CDR2 SNTAGT. The CDR3 consists of 15 residues. The CDR3 spells CASSEASGGAGEQFF. CDR3 in DNA: TGTGCCAGCAGTGAAGCTAGCGGGGGGGCCGGGGAGCAGTTCTTC.

This chain joins TRBV7-2 and TRBJ1-2; D perhaps matches TRBD1 (5 bases). The CDR3 runs to 13 residues. Germline V lookup: CDR1 SGHTA, CDR2 FQGNSA. With 5 bases removed from V and 4 bases from J, the gap between germline ends came to 11 bases. Here the CDR3 DNA reads TGTGCCAGCAGCGCAGGGATCTCCTATGGCTACACCTTC. Amino acid sequence: CASSAGISYGYTF.

The J gene is TRBJ1-6, the V gene TRBV30; 9 nucleotides align to TRBD1. V shed 3 bases and J 10 bases; nucleotides not matched to a gene: 4. This CDR3 comprises 13 residues. The V gene's germline CDR1 is GTSNPN and CDR2 SVGIG (reference sequence). The CDR3 here is CAWSGTGWSPLHF. The CDR3 DNA reads TGTGCCTGGAGCGGGACAGGGTGGTCACCCCTCCACTTT.

The J gene is TRBJ2-1, the V gene TRBV5-4; 9 nucleotides match TRBD1. The trim removed 3 bases at V and 3 bases at J, leaving 4 bases unmatched. The germline V gene has CDR1 SGHNT and CDR2 YYREEE (reference sequence). The CDR3 is 15 amino acids. The DNA for the CDR3 is TGTGCCAGCAGCTCGACAGGGGGTAGCTACAATGAGCAGTTCTTC. Protein sequence: CASSSTGGSYNEQFF. Supplemented by reference TRBV5-4 and TRBJ2-1, the full variable domain reads ETGVTQSPTHLIKTRGQQVTLRCSSQSGHNTVSWYQQALGQGPQFIFQYYREEENGRGNFPPRFSGLQFPNYSSELNVNALELDDSALYLCASSSTGGSYNEQFFGPGTRLTVL.

This clone appeared a single time. The chain employs TRBV2 and TRBJ1-5; no reliable D call. The CDR3 runs 14 residues. V dropped 6 bases and J dropped 2 bases, with 11 bases sitting between them. Germline V CDR1 and CDR2: SNHLY, FYNNEI. CDR3 in amino acids: CASRMKGGNQPQHF. Here the CDR3 DNA reads TGTGCCAGCAGAATGAAGGGTGGCAATCAGCCCCAGCATTTT.

The V and J genes are TRBV19 and TRBJ1-2; 8 nucleotides line up with TRBD1. This CDR3 contains 15 residues. The germline gives CDR1 LNHDA, CDR2 SQIVND (reference sequence). The V and J ends lost 3 bases and 6 bases, in that order; junction bases with no gene match: 9. Here the CDR3 DNA reads TGTGCCAGTAGTATCCGGACAGGGAGGGCCCATGGCTACACCTTC. It is translated as CASSIRTGRAHGYTF.

The gene calls are TRBV11-3 and TRBJ2-3; D not certain. V was cut by 2 bases and J by 0 bases, with 9 bases left in between. Germline-derived CDR1 and CDR2 are SGHNT and YENEEA. This CDR3 comprises 15 residues. The CDR3 here is CASSLNGLSTDTQYF. CDR3 DNA sequence: TGTGCCAGCAGCTTAAATGGGCTTAGCACAGATACGCAGTATTTT.

This rearrangement joins TRBV11-2 to TRBJ1-5, with D hard to call. Trimming left V 5 bases short and J 8 bases short, with 16 bases between. In germline, CDR1 is SGHAT, CDR2 FQNNGV. The CDR3 length is 14 residues. The CDR3 loop is CASSPTAGFEPQHF. Written as DNA, the CDR3 is TGTGCCAGCAGCCCCACGGCGGGTTTTGAGCCCCAGCATTTT.

The chain carries TRBV15 and TRBJ2-7; D is perhaps TRBD1 or TRBD2 (5 bases each). The CDR3 is 15 amino acids. Germline CDR1 LNHNV, CDR2 YYDKDF (reference sequence). Trimming cost V 0 bases and J 4 bases, with 13 bases left between them. In nucleotides, the CDR3 is TGTGCCACCAGCAGAGATGGGACGGGACGATACGAGCAGTACTTC. It specifies CATSRDGTGRYEQYF.

The chain combines TRBV7-3 with TRBJ1-3; perhaps TRBD1 as D (5 bases). Trimming stripped 5 bases from V and 0 bases from J, with 14 bases between. The CDR3 runs 16 residues. Germline CDR1 reads SGHTA; CDR2 reads FQGTGA. Written as DNA, the CDR3 is TGTGCCAGCAGCCCCGAAGGCAGGGTCTCTGGAAACACCATATATTTT. Translation: CASSPEGRVSGNTIYF.

This chain joins TRBV11-2 and TRBJ2-1; 13 nucleotides agree with TRBD2. This CDR3 contains 19 residues. Germline values: CDR1 SGHAT, CDR2 FQNNGV. The junction had 11 bases not matched to a gene; V was cut back by 2 bases and J by 4 bases. CDR3: CASSLRPPGLAGNYNEQFF. The CDR3, as DNA: TGTGCCAGCAGCTTAAGGCCTCCGGGACTAGCGGGGAATTACAATGAGCAGTTCTTC.

Only one count was recorded for this clone. This chain links TRBV19 with TRBJ1-2; the match to TRBD1 covers 8 bases. The germline V gene has CDR1 LNHDA and CDR2 SQIVND (reference sequence). The CDR3 runs 17 residues. V lost 6 bases, J lost 7 bases, and 19 bases stayed unmatched. The CDR3 DNA sequence: TGTGCCAGTAGCCGTCTTACCGGACAGGGCCTTCATGGTGGCTACACCTTC. Translation: CASSRLTGQGLHGGYTF. Full variable domain (outside the CDR3, taken from reference TRBV19 and TRBJ1-2): DGGITQSPKYLFRKEGQNVTLSCEQNLNHDAMYWYRQDPGQGLRLIYYSQIVNDFQKGDIAEGYSVSREKKESFPLTVTSAQKNPTAFYLCASSRLTGQGLHGGYTFGSGTRLTVV.

This clone was found once. This chain's CDR3 is CASSPERLEGAFF. DNA of the CDR3: TGTGCCAGCTCACCAGAACGGCTGGAGGGGGCTTTCTTT. The chain carries TRBV18 and TRBJ1-1; perhaps TRBD1 as D (5 bases). The germline V and J ends were trimmed by 2 bases and 11 bases, with 15 bases remaining between them. CDR3 length: 13 residues. From germline, CDR1 is KGHSH and CDR2 LQKENI.

The chain employs TRBV6-2 or TRBV6-3 and TRBJ1-4; 7 bases are a match to TRBD1. The CDR3 sequence is 15 residues long. Trimming at V came to 4 bases and at J to 5 bases, leaving 7 bases not matched to a gene. CDR1 MNHEY and CDR2 SVGEGT come from the germline V gene. The CDR3 DNA reads as TGTGCCAGCAGTTCCCGGACACAGGGGAATGAAAAACTGTTTTTT. It is translated as CASSSRTQGNEKLFF.

This clone is a singleton in its sample. The CDR3 protein is CASSLFGREGYTF. The CDR3, as DNA: TGTGCCAGCAGTTTATTCGGGAGGGAGGGCTACACCTTC. V and J are TRBV27 and TRBJ1-2; D unresolved. V lost 1 base, J lost 8 bases, and 11 bases lay in between. Per the germline V gene, CDR1 is MNHEY and CDR2 is SMNVEV (reference sequence). CDR3 length equals 13 residues.

This chain joins TRBV18 and TRBJ1-4; D might be TRBD1 (5 bases). This CDR3 has 19 residues. Germline V gene data show CDR1 as KGHSH and CDR2 as LQKENI. Trimming pared 3 bases from V and 0 bases from J, leaving 20 bases between. The DNA of the CDR3 is TGTGCCAGCTCACCGAGGTGGAACCCGGGACCGACAACTAATGAAAAACTGTTTTTT. Its translation: CASSPRWNPGPTTNEKLFF.

V is TRBV3-1 (or the pseudogene TRBV3-2) and J is TRBJ1-2; maybe TRBD1 (6 bases). CDR3 size: 12 residues. CDR1 is LGHDT, CDR2 YNNKEL, per germline (reference sequence). V lost 3 bases and J 6 bases, leaving 8 bases between the germline ends. The chain's CDR3 is CASSQGHNGYTF. CDR3 in DNA: TGTGCCAGCAGCCAGGGACACAATGGCTACACCTTC.

With respect to this clone: At one boundary the junction diverges from the germline segment, which might be a read error. The chain combines TRBV3-1 (or the pseudogene TRBV3-2) with TRBJ1-2; 7 bases line up with TRBD1. CDR3 length equals 14 residues. Germline CDR1 and CDR2: LGHDT and YNNKEL (reference sequence). Here the CDR3 DNA reads TGTGCCAGCACCCAAGGGGGCAGGGTCTATGGCTACACCTTC. Translating gives CASTQGGRVYGYTF.

The chain has TRBV28 and TRBJ1-1; 9 bases are shared with TRBD1. The J segment lost 1 base and the V segment lost 6 bases, leaving 6 bases of the junction unmatched. CDR3 length: 15 amino acids. Germline CDR1 is MDHEN and CDR2 is SYDVKM. The CDR3 loop reads CASRGTGGGNTEAFF. The CDR3 DNA is TGTGCCAGCAGAGGAACAGGGGGCGGGAACACTGAAGCTTTCTTT.

About this clone itself: One junction end disagrees with the germline gene, perhaps due to a read error. The V and J genes are TRBV4-1 and TRBJ2-5; D uncertain. CDR1 and CDR2 from the germline V gene are MGHRA and YSYEKL. The CDR3 runs to 13 residues. The CDR3 DNA is TGCGCCCGCAGCCGAGTCCTACGAGAGACCCAGTACTTC. This gives the protein CARSRVLRETQYF.

The DNA for the CDR3 is TGTGCCAGCAGCTCAAGGGGTCCTTTCACTAGCACAGATACGCAGTATTTT. Its translation: CASSSRGPFTSTDTQYF. V gene TRBV9 combines with J gene TRBJ2-3, with a tentative D call TRBD1 (5 bases). The V gene's germline CDR1 is SGDLS and CDR2 YYNGEE. This CDR3 spans 17 amino acids. Deletions cut 4 bases from V and 0 bases from J, with 18 bases between. Variable domain in full (rest from reference TRBV9 and TRBJ2-3): DSGVTQTPKHLITATGQRVTLRCSPRSGDLSVYWYQQSLDQGLQFLIQYYNGEERAKGNILERFSAQQFPDLHSELNLSSLELGDSALYFCASSSRGPFTSTDTQYFGPGTRLTVL.

In DNA, the CDR3 is TGCGCCAGCAGCCAAGTGCGAGGGGAGCAGTTCTTC. Encoded protein: CASSQVRGEQFF. The chain has TRBV4-1 and TRBJ2-1; perhaps TRBD2 as D (5 bases). Germline V gene data show CDR1 as MGHRA and CDR2 as YSYEKL. Trimming took off 1 base at V and 10 bases at J, with 8 bases between the two ends. This CDR3 contains 12 residues.

The chain is built from TRBV2 and TRBJ1-6; D is undetermined. CDR1 is SNHLY, CDR2 FYNNEI, per germline. Trimming took 6 bases from V and 8 from J, leaving 11 bases between them. CDR3 length equals 13 residues. CDR3: CASRDGPYSPLHF. CDR3 nucleotides: TGTGCCAGCAGGGACGGCCCCTATTCACCCCTCCACTTT.